These 18 T cell receptor beta chains originate from one sample sequenced in a study of blood T cell repertoires in COVID-19. Clones were read by immunoSEQ multiplex PCR, and TCRdb kept only the in-frame ones, dropping some. The sample has approximately 100,000 clones, more than 75% seen once. The sample was peripheral blood. The source of these receptors is a woman aged 25-40 years with acute or convalescent COVID-19.

The rearrangement uses TRBV28 and TRBJ1-3; TRBD1 matches 8 bases. This CDR3 contains 13 residues. Losses at the gene ends were 2 bases for V and 7 bases for J; bases not matched to a gene: 1. Germline V gene lookup returns CDR1 MDHEN and CDR2 SYDVKM. The CDR3 reads CASSLHRGNTIYF. The CDR3 coding sequence is TGTGCCAGCAGTTTACACAGGGGGAACACCATATATTTT.

The rearrangement uses TRBV2 and TRBJ1-1; D is undetermined. V was trimmed by 4 bases and J by 1 base, leaving 13 bases between them. The CDR3 sequence is 15 residues long. From germline, CDR1 is SNHLY and CDR2 FYNNEI. The CDR3 sequence: CASSGNPPGNTEAFF. The CDR3 bases are TGTGCCAGCAGTGGCAACCCCCCGGGGAACACTGAAGCTTTCTTT. Together with reference TRBV2 and TRBJ1-1, the CDR3 gives the full variable domain: EPEVTQTPSHQVTQMGQEVILRCVPISNHLYFYWYRQILGQKVEFLVSFYNNEISEKSEIFDDQFSVERPDGSNFTLKIRSTKLEDSAMYFCASSGNPPGNTEAFFGQGTRLTVV.

The rearrangement joins TRBV6-6 to TRBJ2-1; D gene uncertain. This CDR3 is built from 12 residues. Deletions cut 2 bases from V and 4 bases from J, with 3 bases between. Germline assignment: CDR1 MNHNY and CDR2 SVGAGI (reference sequence). CDR3 amino acids: CASSYQYNEQFF. The DNA of the CDR3 is TGTGCCAGCAGTTACCAGTACAATGAGCAGTTCTTC.

The chain has TRBV29-1 and TRBJ1-2; tentatively, D is TRBD1 (5 bases). Germline CDR1 reads SQVTM; CDR2 reads ANQGSEA. The V end was cut by 4 bases, the J end by 5 bases, with 20 bases between. The CDR3 consists of 15 residues. The CDR3 loop reads CSVGGEGAKDYGYTF. CDR3 bases: TGCAGCGTTGGGGGCGAAGGGGCTAAAGATTATGGCTACACCTTC.

The genes are TRBV5-1 and TRBJ1-3; possible D gene TRBD1, 5 bases. Germline CDR1 SGHRS, CDR2 YFSETQ. This CDR3 region has 11 residues. Trimming removed 2 bases from V and 11 bases from J, with 8 bases in between. The CDR3 is CASSLGEAIYF. The CDR3 DNA reads as TGCGCCAGCAGCTTAGGGGAGGCCATATATTTT.

This clone was recorded once. As DNA, the CDR3 is TGCGCCAGCAGCTCCCTGGACAGGGGCCACGAGCAGTACTTC. Its protein is CASSSLDRGHEQYF. The chain recombines TRBV5-1 with TRBJ2-7, with 9 bases lining up with TRBD1. This CDR3 has 14 residues. Germline V gene data show CDR1 as SGHRS and CDR2 as YFSETQ. Trimming removed 3 bases from V and 5 bases from J; junction bases left unmatched: 6.

The chain couples TRBV12-5 to TRBJ1-1; 10 bases agree with TRBD1. CDR3 length equals 12 residues. Trimming took 6 bases from V and 9 from J; bases not matched to a gene: 4. The germline V gene encodes CDR1 LGHNT and CDR2 FRNRAP. The CDR3 reads CASGPDRGQAFF. The CDR3, as DNA: TGTGCTAGTGGCCCCGACAGGGGGCAAGCTTTCTTT.

The chain joins TRBV27 to TRBJ2-1; D gene ambiguous. The CDR3 is 17 amino acids. Germline V gene sequence: CDR1 MNHEY, CDR2 SMNVEV (reference sequence). V lost 0 bases and J 0 bases, leaving 12 bases between the germline ends. This CDR3 is CASSLSRLISSYNEQFF. The DNA for the CDR3 is TGTGCCAGCAGTTTATCGAGGCTGATAAGCTCCTACAATGAGCAGTTCTTC.

V and J are TRBV30 and TRBJ1-3; 9 positions agree with TRBD1. The germline V gene encodes CDR1 GTSNPN and CDR2 SVGIG (reference sequence). The length of the CDR3 is 14 residues. With 4 bases clipped from V and 0 bases from J, the junction kept 1 base outside the gene matches. CDR3 in amino acids: CAWNRGLSGNTIYF. CDR3 DNA sequence: TGTGCCTGGAACAGGGGGCTCTCTGGAAACACCATATATTTT.

This clone was counted a few times. The rearrangement joins TRBV5-1 to TRBJ2-7, with 9 bases that match TRBD1. The germline CDR1 and CDR2 sequences are SGHRS and YFSETQ. The V gene end was trimmed by 0 bases and the J gene end by 3 bases; junction bases not matched to a gene: 4. This CDR3 spans 15 amino acids. CDR3 amino acids: CASSLGGTGNYEQYF. Written as DNA, the CDR3 is TGCGCCAGCAGCTTGGGGGGGACAGGGAACTACGAGCAGTACTTC.

The chain links TRBV15 to TRBJ1-2; the D gene is possibly TRBD1 (6 bases). The V and J ends lost 3 bases and 5 bases respectively, with 19 bases between them. CDR3 length: 16 residues. CDR1 and CDR2 (germline): LNHNV, YYDKDF (reference sequence). The CDR3 DNA sequence: TGTGCCACCAGCAGGGGCCAACAGGGACGAATGTATGGCTACACCTTC. The encoded protein is CATSRGQQGRMYGYTF.

The chain recombines TRBV6-5 with TRBJ1-6, with D unclear. Germline V lookup: CDR1 MNHEY, CDR2 SVGAGI. The CDR3 contains 14 residues. Trimming left V 0 bases short and J 13 bases short, with 13 bases between. The CDR3 DNA sequence: TGTGCCAGCAGTTACTCGGCTGGCCAATGGCCCCTCCACTTT. This gives the protein CASSYSAGQWPLHF.

This clone was detected only a few times. The chain employs TRBV6-6 and TRBJ1-2; no clear D gene. Between the trimmed V and J ends, which lost 7 bases and 5 bases, there was a span of 14 bases. The V gene's germline CDR1 is MNHNY and CDR2 SVGAGI (reference sequence). This CDR3 spans 13 amino acids. CDR3 sequence (DNA): TGTGCCAGCACCTACGGCGGATTTTATGGCTACACCTTC. Protein product: CASTYGGFYGYTF.

The chain is built from TRBV19 and TRBJ2-2; 10 bases align to TRBD1. From germline, CDR1 is LNHDA and CDR2 SQIVND (reference sequence). The V and J ends lost 2 bases and 7 bases, in that order; junction bases with no gene match: 10. This CDR3 is 17 amino acids long. CDR3 bases: TGTGCCAGTAGTATATCCCCGGACAGGGGGGACGGCGGGGAGCTGTTTTTT. Translation gives CASSISPDRGDGGELFF. Using reference TRBV19 and TRBJ2-2 for the parts outside the CDR3, the full variable domain is DGGITQSPKYLFRKEGQNVTLSCEQNLNHDAMYWYRQDPGQGLRLIYYSQIVNDFQKGDIAEGYSVSREKKESFPLTVTSAQKNPTAFYLCASSISPDRGDGGELFFGEGSRLTVL.

For this clone: The sample has other DNA sequences that encode this CDR3 too. The chain uses TRBV12-3 or TRBV12-4 and TRBJ2-7; D uncertain. V was clipped by 6 bases and J by 3 bases, with 6 bases between them. This CDR3 region has 11 residues. CDR3 in DNA: TGTGCCAGCAGCTACAGCTACGAGCAGTACTTC. This sequence encodes CASSYSYEQYF.

The genes are TRBV19 and TRBJ2-3; D is unclear. Germline V lookup: CDR1 LNHDA, CDR2 SQIVND (reference sequence). V was pared by 10 bases and J by 0 bases, with 20 bases between. The CDR3 contains 16 residues. The CDR3 here is CATYDERAASTDTQYF. The CDR3 DNA sequence: TGTGCCACCTACGATGAAAGAGCCGCAAGCACAGATACGCAGTATTTT. Together with reference TRBV19 and TRBJ2-3, the CDR3 gives the full variable domain: DGGITQSPKYLFRKEGQNVTLSCEQNLNHDAMYWYRQDPGQGLRLIYYSQIVNDFQKGDIAEGYSVSREKKESFPLTVTSAQKNPTAFYLCATYDERAASTDTQYFGPGTRLTVL.

This clone was detected a few times. The chain has TRBV6-6 and TRBJ1-2; a weak D match, TRBD1 (5 bases). Trimming shortened V by 5 bases and J by 0 bases, and 10 bases separated the two germline ends. The CDR3 runs 14 residues. Germline V CDR1 and CDR2: MNHNY, SVGAGI (reference sequence). CDR3 sequence reads: CASSPDSTNYGYTF. The CDR3 bases are TGTGCCAGCAGTCCTGACAGCACTAACTATGGCTACACCTTC.

The V and J genes are TRBV27 and TRBJ2-7; maybe TRBD1 (6 bases). The V end lost 2 bases, the J end lost 5 bases, and 13 bases lay between the germline ends. Germline lookup yields CDR1 MNHEY and CDR2 SMNVEV (reference sequence). The CDR3 sequence is 14 residues long. The CDR3 here is CASSLGNRVHEQYF. The CDR3 DNA reads as TGTGCCAGCAGTTTAGGTAACAGGGTCCACGAGCAGTACTTC.